Each of the 11 T cell receptor beta chains below was sequenced from the same sample in a study of beta chain features in type 1 diabetes. Isolated RNA was reverse transcribed in full, so expressed TCRB transcripts were sequenced. Repertoires were generated with immunoSEQ multiplex PCR, while TCRdb's copy carries only in-frame clones and drops some. The table includes about 330,000 clones, about 11% detected once. Material for sequencing was naive CD4+ T cells from blood. The receptors shown here come from a woman aged 30 to 39 in good health.

This clone was seen more than once but under ten times. The V call is TRBV19, the J call TRBJ2-1, with TRBD2 matching 7 bases. CDR3 size: 15 residues. From germline, CDR1 is LNHDA and CDR2 SQIVND (reference sequence). V lost 1 base, J lost 4 bases, and 4 bases stayed unmatched. This CDR3 reads CASSIGDSGYNEQFF. The CDR3 nucleotides are TGTGCCAGTAGTATAGGAGATAGCGGGTACAATGAGCAGTTCTTC.

The V call is TRBV18, the J call TRBJ2-1; D perhaps matches TRBD1 (6 bases). Trimming pared 5 bases from V and 9 bases from J, leaving 20 bases between. The CDR3 consists of 15 residues. Germline V CDR1 and CDR2: KGHSH, LQKENI. In nucleotides, the CDR3 is TGTGCCAGCTCAGCCGTTGGGGGCCTCCTCGTTGAGCAGTTCTTC. Translated, it gives CASSAVGGLLVEQFF.

This clone has just a few counts. The chain is built from TRBV4-2 and TRBJ2-7, with 10 bases fitting TRBD1. The V and J ends lost 1 base and 5 bases, in that order; junction bases with no gene match: 8. CDR1 and CDR2 from the germline V gene are LGHNA and YNFKEQ. This CDR3 is 16 amino acids long. The DNA of the CDR3 is TGTGCCAGCAGCCAAGTAGGGGACAGGGGTGCCAACGAGCAGTACTTC. Translation gives CASSQVGDRGANEQYF.

The table lists this clone with a few counts. The chain joins TRBV7-2 to TRBJ1-2; D gene ambiguous. V was shortened by 2 bases and J by 2 bases, with 12 bases between the two germline ends. Germline V CDR1 and CDR2: SGHTA, FQGNSA. The CDR3 sequence is 15 residues long. The CDR3 region is CASSLNLWENYGYTF. Written as DNA, the CDR3 is TGTGCCAGCAGCTTAAATCTTTGGGAGAACTATGGCTACACCTTC. Looking up the rest from reference TRBV7-2 and TRBJ1-2 gives the full variable domain: GAGVSQSPSNKVTEKGKDVELRCDPISGHTALYWYRQSLGQGLEFLIYFQGNSAPDKSGLPSDRFSAERTGGSVSTLTIQRTQQEDSAVYLCASSLNLWENYGYTFGSGTRLTVV.

This chain uses TRBV28 with TRBJ2-5; 11 bases align to TRBD2. This CDR3 is 15 amino acids long. CDR1 is MDHEN, CDR2 SYDVKM, per germline. V was clipped by 5 bases and J by 4 bases; unmatched bases: 6. In nucleotides, the CDR3 is TGTGCCAGCAGTCCCGACGGACTAGCGGGAGAGACCCAGTACTTC. Protein: CASSPDGLAGETQYF. Variable domain in full (rest from reference TRBV28 and TRBJ2-5): DVKVTQSSRYLVKRTGEKVFLECVQDMDHENMFWYRQDPGLGLRLIYFSYDVKMKEKGDIPEGYSVSREKKERFSLILESASTNQTSMYLCASSPDGLAGETQYFGPGTRLLVL.

V is TRBV6-6 and J is TRBJ1-4; TRBD1 matches 9 bases. The CDR3 spans 16 residues. Germline V lookup: CDR1 MNHNY, CDR2 SVGAGI (reference sequence). With 5 bases clipped from V and 1 base from J, the junction kept 5 bases outside the gene matches. CDR3 in amino acids: CASSQQGAGTNEKLFF. In DNA, the CDR3 is TGTGCCAGCAGTCAACAGGGGGCAGGAACTAATGAAAAACTGTTTTTT.

Only a few counts were recorded for this clone. J is TRBJ2-7 and V is TRBV7-2, with D maybe TRBD1 (6 bases). CDR3 length equals 14 residues. Deletions cut 5 bases from V and 2 bases from J, with 13 bases between. CDR1 is SGHTA and CDR2 is FQGNSA in the germline V gene. CDR3 nucleotide sequence: TGTGCCAGCAGCCGGTTAGGGGGTGCCTACGAGCAGTACTTC. It yields the protein CASSRLGGAYEQYF.

This clone was counted between two and nine times. The V and J genes are TRBV28 and TRBJ2-7, with 7 bases identical to TRBD2. The V segment lost 3 bases and the J segment 6 bases; nucleotides outside the gene matches: 14. The CDR3 has 16 amino acids. Germline lookup yields CDR1 MDHEN and CDR2 SYDVKM. In DNA, the CDR3 is TGTGCCAGCAGTTTGTGGGGCGGGAGTCAGTCTGCCGAGCAGTACTTC. Translated: CASSLWGGSQSAEQYF.

The V and J genes are TRBV11-2 and TRBJ2-5, with 10 bases identical to TRBD2. Germline V gives CDR1 SGHAT, CDR2 FQNNGV. Germline trimming cut 1 base from V and 1 base from J; bases unmatched to any gene: 0. The CDR3 is 15 residues long. CDR3 region: CASSLGLAGQETQYF. The CDR3 region has the DNA TGTGCCAGCAGCTTAGGACTAGCGGGCCAAGAGACCCAGTACTTC.

In its sample, this clone was seen a few times. The genes are TRBV29-1 and TRBJ1-1; no clear D. This CDR3 spans 14 amino acids. Germline CDR1 and CDR2: SQVTM and ANQGSEA. V lost 5 bases, J lost 4 bases, and 17 bases lay in between. CDR3 sequence reads: CSVTAGVGSTEAFF. The CDR3 bases are TGCAGCGTTACAGCCGGGGTTGGGAGCACTGAAGCTTTCTTT.

The V call is TRBV25-1, the J call TRBJ2-3; no clear D. The germline CDR1 and CDR2 sequences are MGHDK and SYGVNS. The CDR3 consists of 11 residues. V was shortened by 10 bases and J by 6 bases, with 11 bases between the two germline ends. The CDR3 DNA follows: TGTGCCACCCAGGTGTACGATACGCAGTATTTT. Its translation is CATQVYDTQYF. The complete variable domain, with remaining parts taken from reference TRBV25-1 and TRBJ2-3, reads EADIYQTPRYLVIGTGKKITLECSQTMGHDKMYWYQQDPGMELHLIHYSYGVNSTEKGDLSSESTVSRIRTEHFPLTLESARPSHTSQYLCATQVYDTQYFGPGTRLTVL.